The clone carrying this T cell receptor (beta chain) appeared a few times. Its cognate antigen is unknown. The sample comes from a study of T cells after posttransplantation cyclophosphamide. Study-wide findings and caveats: Later post-transplant blood repertoires were often dominated by donor CD8+ memory clones. After PTCy, TRB diversity resembled that of CNI/methotrexate controls.

V lost 5 bases and J lost 5; bases outside the gene matches: 8. This CDR3 region has 15 residues. Germline CDR1 and CDR2: MGHDK and SYGVNS. Produced via immunoSEQ multiplex PCR; TCRdb's table is partial and in-frame only. The data show about 37,000 clones, with none appearing a single time. Sequencing was carried out using PBMCs. The clonotype originates from a young man in good health and a related stem cell transplant donor. This sequence joins TRBV25-1 and TRBJ2-7, with 11 bases matching TRBD1. This CDR3 reads CASSQRTGGWNEQYF. Written as DNA, the CDR3 is TGTGCCAGCAGTCAGCGGACAGGGGGCTGGAACGAGCAGTACTTC.